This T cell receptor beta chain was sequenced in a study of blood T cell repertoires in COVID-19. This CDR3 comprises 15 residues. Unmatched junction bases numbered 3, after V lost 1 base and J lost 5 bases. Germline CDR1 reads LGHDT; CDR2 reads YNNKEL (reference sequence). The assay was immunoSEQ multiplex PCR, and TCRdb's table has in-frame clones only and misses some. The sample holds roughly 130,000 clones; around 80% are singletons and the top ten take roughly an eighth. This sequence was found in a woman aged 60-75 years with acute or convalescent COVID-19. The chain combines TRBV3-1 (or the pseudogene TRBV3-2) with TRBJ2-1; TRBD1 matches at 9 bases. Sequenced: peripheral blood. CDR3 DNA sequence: TGTGCCAGCAGCCAAGGGACAGGGGATAACAATGAGCAGTTCTTC. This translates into CASSQGTGDNNEQFF.